Described below is a single T cell receptor beta chain sequence and its context. Generated by immunoSEQ multiplex PCR, the TCRdb table keeps only in-frame clones and is missing some. The sample consists of around 2,000,000 clones, 95% of them appearing once. This sample is drawn from a study of shared clonotypes between healthy human individuals. Per the germline V gene, CDR1 is SNHLY and CDR2 is FYNNEI. Trimming cost V 4 bases and J 3 bases; bases outside gene matches: 5. The CDR3 spans 15 residues. The clonotype originates from a man younger than 35 in good health. The sequencing input was naive CD4+ T cells sorted from blood. Subset meaning: CD45RA+ positively selected. The chain uses TRBV2 and TRBJ2-2, with 7 bases fitting TRBD2. This CDR3 is CASSGGRGDTGELFF. DNA for the CDR3: TGTGCCAGCAGTGGCGGGAGAGGAGACACCGGGGAGCTGTTTTTT.